The 23 T cell receptor beta chains below all came from one sample that was sequenced in a study of cytotoxic CD8 clonotypes in ibrutinib-treated CLL. Profiled with immunoSEQ multiplex PCR; TCRdb holds only in-frame clones, not every one. The sample has some 150,000 clones, approximately 77% seen once. Source: PBMCs, taken after 12 months of ibrutinib treatment. All receptors come from a human donor with chronic lymphocytic leukemia.

The table lists this clone with a few counts. The rearrangement links TRBV7-6 to TRBJ2-7; tentative D call: TRBD2 (6 bases). This CDR3 has 19 residues. Germline V CDR1 and CDR2: SGHVS, FNYEAQ. Trimming stripped 2 bases from V and 0 bases from J, with 23 bases between. The CDR3 DNA sequence: TGTGCCAGCAGCTTATTCGAACCGCTCGCAGGGAGGAGCTCCTACGAGCAGTACTTC. Its protein product is CASSLFEPLAGRSSYEQYF.

The chain recombines TRBV19 with TRBJ2-3; D tentatively reads TRBD1 or TRBD2 (5 bases each). V was cut by 0 bases and J by 13 bases, with 14 bases left in between. In germline, CDR1 is LNHDA, CDR2 SQIVND (reference sequence). The CDR3 spans 13 residues. The CDR3 DNA reads as TGTGCCAGTAGTATAGACGCCGGGACCCATAAGTATTTT. Protein sequence: CASSIDAGTHKYF. Variable domain in full (rest from reference TRBV19 and TRBJ2-3): DGGITQSPKYLFRKEGQNVTLSCEQNLNHDAMYWYRQDPGQGLRLIYYSQIVNDFQKGDIAEGYSVSREKKESFPLTVTSAQKNPTAFYLCASSIDAGTHKYFGPGTRLTVL.

This clone appeared once. The chain employs TRBV28 and TRBJ1-5; no clear D. The CDR3 consists of 14 residues. The germline V and J ends were trimmed by 6 bases and 6 bases, with 15 bases remaining between them. Germline CDR1 is MDHEN and CDR2 is SYDVKM. CDR3 sequence (DNA): TGTGCCAGCAGCCAGATGGGTACCGGTCAGCCCCAGCATTTT. Amino acid sequence: CASSQMGTGQPQHF.

This clone appeared a few times. This chain joins TRBV5-1 and TRBJ2-1, with D perhaps given as TRBD1 or TRBD2 (5 bases each). V dropped 0 bases and J dropped 7 bases, with 20 bases sitting between them. This CDR3 has 17 residues. Germline values: CDR1 SGHRS, CDR2 YFSETQ. CDR3 sequence: CASSLADGTSTGNEQFF. The CDR3 bases are TGCGCCAGCAGCTTGGCCGACGGGACCTCCACCGGGAATGAGCAGTTCTTC.

In this sample, this clone turned up once. The chain is built from TRBV7-2 and TRBJ1-4, with 7 nucleotides matching TRBD1. With 2 bases clipped from V and 0 bases from J, the junction kept 9 bases outside the gene matches. CDR3 length equals 18 residues. Germline lookup yields CDR1 SGHTA and CDR2 FQGNSA. The CDR3 spells CASSLYGNRGATNEKLFF. The DNA of the CDR3 is TGTGCCAGCAGCTTATATGGAAACAGGGGCGCAACTAATGAAAAACTGTTTTTT.

The chain combines TRBV7-3 with TRBJ1-2, with D possibly matching TRBD1 (5 bases). V dropped 5 bases and J dropped 8 bases, with 15 bases sitting between them. Germline V gene data show CDR1 as SGHTA and CDR2 as FQGTGA. The CDR3 totals 13 residues. CDR3: CASSDPQGSGYTF. In DNA, the CDR3 is TGTGCCAGCAGCGACCCCCAGGGTTCGGGCTACACCTTC.

This chain connects TRBV11-2 to TRBJ2-2, with 8 bases identical to TRBD2. V gave up 4 bases and J gave up 2 bases; unmatched junction bases: 6. Germline CDR1 is SGHAT and CDR2 is FQNNGV. This CDR3 has 16 amino acids. The chain's CDR3 is CASSSGGTINTGELFF. For the CDR3, the DNA is TGTGCCAGCAGCTCGGGGGGGACTATAAACACCGGGGAGCTGTTTTTT.

A word on this clone: The same CDR3 also results from other DNA sequences found in this sample. As DNA, the CDR3 is TGTGCCAGCAGCTGGGACAGGGATAATTCACCCCTCCACTTT. Residues: CASSWDRDNSPLHF. V is TRBV28 and J is TRBJ1-6; 9 bases are shared with TRBD1. The ends lost 6 bases at V and 5 bases at J; junction bases unmatched: 2. From germline, CDR1 is MDHEN and CDR2 SYDVKM. The CDR3 length is 14 residues.

The chain couples TRBV5-1 to TRBJ2-1; D unclear. Trimming stripped 0 bases from V and 0 bases from J, with 16 bases between. This CDR3 has 18 residues. Germline V gene data show CDR1 as SGHRS and CDR2 as YFSETQ. Here the CDR3 DNA reads TGCGCCAGCAGCTTGGGAGGTACCACGCCTTCCTCCTACAATGAGCAGTTCTTC. It encodes CASSLGGTTPSSYNEQFF. Using reference TRBV5-1 and TRBJ2-1 for the parts outside the CDR3, the full variable domain is KAGVTQTPRYLIKTRGQQVTLSCSPISGHRSVSWYQQTPGQGLQFLFEYFSETQRNKGNFPGRFSGRQFSNSRSEMNVSTLELGDSALYLCASSLGGTTPSSYNEQFFGPGTRLTVL.

This clone turned up a few times. This chain links TRBV5-8 with TRBJ1-2; TRBD1 is a possible D gene (5 bases). Germline loops: CDR1 SGHTS, CDR2 YDEGEE. With 0 bases removed from V and 3 bases from J, the gap between germline ends came to 9 bases. The CDR3 runs 14 residues. CDR3 DNA sequence: TGTGCCAGCAGCTTGGAACAGGTCGACTATGGCTACACCTTC. Translation gives CASSLEQVDYGYTF. Full variable domain (rest looked up from reference TRBV5-8 and TRBJ1-2): EAGVTQSPTHLIKTRGQQATLRCSPISGHTSVYWYQQALGLGLQFLLWYDEGEERNRGNFPPRFSGRQFPNYSSELNVNALELEDSALYLCASSLEQVDYGYTFGSGTRLTVV.

CDR3 in amino acids: CASSPQTGGDTEAFF. In DNA, the CDR3 is TGTGCCAGCTCACCCCAGACAGGGGGGGACACTGAAGCTTTCTTT. The rearrangement uses TRBV18 and TRBJ1-1, with 9 positions matching TRBD1. The ends lost 3 bases at V and 3 bases at J; junction bases unmatched: 5. The CDR3 extends over 15 amino acids. The germline gives CDR1 KGHSH, CDR2 LQKENI.

The table lists this clone with a count of one. This sequence joins TRBV2 and TRBJ1-5; a weak D match, TRBD1 (5 bases). V lost 7 bases, J lost 10 bases, and 29 bases lay in between. Germline assignment: CDR1 SNHLY and CDR2 FYNNEI. The CDR3 loop spans 17 amino acids. The CDR3 reads CASTFTARGGGTSPQHF. The DNA for the CDR3 is TGTGCCAGCACCTTTACCGCCCGGGGGGGAGGAACCTCCCCCCAGCATTTT.

The chain employs TRBV7-9 and TRBJ2-2; 8 bases match TRBD1. Looked up from germline, CDR1 is SEHNR and CDR2 is FQNEAQ (reference sequence). V lost 7 bases to trimming and J lost 6 bases; unmatched junction nucleotides: 7. The CDR3 is 14 residues long. The DNA for the CDR3 is TGTGCCAGCACACTACAGGGGGTAGCCGGGGAGCTGTTTTTT. Residues: CASTLQGVAGELFF.

The chain carries TRBV2 and TRBJ2-1, with 10 bases matching TRBD2. The germline V gene encodes CDR1 SNHLY and CDR2 FYNNEI. The CDR3 runs 15 residues. The junction had 14 bases not matched to a gene; V was cut back by 10 bases and J by 8 bases. CDR3 in amino acids: CATVTEREGFYEQFF. The CDR3 DNA follows: TGTGCCACGGTGACGGAGCGGGAGGGTTTCTATGAGCAGTTCTTC. The full variable domain, rest sourced from reference TRBV2 and TRBJ2-1, is EPEVTQTPSHQVTQMGQEVILRCVPISNHLYFYWYRQILGQKVEFLVSFYNNEISEKSEIFDDQFSVERPDGSNFTLKIRSTKLEDSAMYFCATVTEREGFYEQFFGPGTRLTVL.

The CDR3 region has the DNA TGTGCCAGCAGTTACGGGGACAGTACGAGACAGCATTTT. This codes for CASSYGDSTRQHF. The J gene is TRBJ1-5, the V gene TRBV6-5, with 7 nucleotides matching TRBD1. Per the germline V gene, CDR1 is MNHEY and CDR2 is SVGAGI. The CDR3 has 13 amino acids. J lost 13 bases, V lost 2 bases, and 8 bases had no gene match.

In its sample, this clone was seen a few times. The chain uses TRBV6-4 and TRBJ1-2; weak D call: TRBD1 (6 bases). Germline lookup yields CDR1 MRHNA and CDR2 SNTAGT. V lost 6 bases to trimming and J lost 7 bases, with 15 bases between them. The CDR3 loop spans 13 amino acids. This chain's CDR3 is CASSDQGRGGYTF. Here the CDR3 DNA reads TGTGCCAGCAGCGATCAGGGGAGGGGTGGCTACACCTTC.

There are many counts of this clone. The V and J genes are TRBV5-1 and TRBJ2-7; 10 bases line up with TRBD1. Germline V CDR1 and CDR2: SGHRS, YFSETQ. V dropped 4 bases and J dropped 6; count of bases not matched to a gene: 4. There are 13 residues in the CDR3. The CDR3 nucleotides are TGCGCCAGCAGCGTGACAGGGGGCAGCGAGCAGTACTTC. It specifies CASSVTGGSEQYF.

This clone was recorded a few times. V is TRBV2 and J is TRBJ2-3; the match to TRBD2 covers 10 bases. The CDR3 sequence is 16 residues long. V was clipped by 1 base and J by 4 bases; unmatched bases: 5. CDR1 is SNHLY, CDR2 FYNNEI, per germline. CDR3 loop: CASSEVLAGEPDTQYF. The CDR3 DNA follows: TGTGCCAGCAGTGAAGTCCTAGCGGGGGAGCCAGATACGCAGTATTTT.

A single count supports this clone. The chain couples TRBV11-3 to TRBJ2-2; 8 nucleotides agree with TRBD1. The germline CDR1 and CDR2 sequences are SGHNT and YENEEA. CDR3 length equals 18 residues. V was pared by 5 bases and J by 0 bases, with 11 bases of the junction left unmatched. This CDR3 reads CASSPDRVGSPNTGELFF. The CDR3 bases are TGTGCCAGCAGCCCGGACAGGGTAGGGTCCCCGAACACCGGGGAGCTGTTTTTT. Supplemented by reference TRBV11-3 and TRBJ2-2, the full variable domain reads EAGVVQSPRYKIIEKKQPVAFWCNPISGHNTLYWYLQNLGQGPELLIRYENEEAVDDSQLPKDRFSAERLKGVDSTLKIQPAELGDSAVYLCASSPDRVGSPNTGELFFGEGSRLTVL.

This rearrangement joins TRBV5-1 to TRBJ2-5, with D unresolved. V lost 1 base, J lost 4 bases, and 11 bases lay in between. Germline V gene sequence: CDR1 SGHRS, CDR2 YFSETQ. CDR3 length: 14 residues. This CDR3 reads CASSLTLLGETQYF. The CDR3 coding sequence is TGCGCCAGCAGCTTGACGCTTCTTGGAGAGACCCAGTACTTC. The entire variable domain, with the rest obtained from reference TRBV5-1 and TRBJ2-5, is as follows: KAGVTQTPRYLIKTRGQQVTLSCSPISGHRSVSWYQQTPGQGLQFLFEYFSETQRNKGNFPGRFSGRQFSNSRSEMNVSTLELGDSALYLCASSLTLLGETQYFGPGTRLLVL.

The chain couples TRBV5-1 to TRBJ1-1; D call uncertain. The ends were cut back, 3 bases at V and 0 bases at J, with 6 bases in the middle. Germline CDR1 SGHRS, CDR2 YFSETQ. There are 13 residues in the CDR3. The CDR3 DNA follows: TGCGCCAGCAGCTCCCAGTTGAACACTGAAGCTTTCTTT. As protein: CASSSQLNTEAFF.

In this sample, this clone turned up once. The chain has TRBV2 and TRBJ2-7, with a possible D match to TRBD2 (6 bases). From germline, CDR1 is SNHLY and CDR2 FYNNEI. This CDR3 comprises 12 residues. Deletions cut 2 bases from V and 5 bases from J, with 7 bases between. Here the CDR3 DNA reads TGTGCCAGCAGTGAACGGAGGGACGAGCAGTACTTC. Its translation: CASSERRDEQYF.

J is TRBJ2-7 and V is TRBV7-8, with 8 bases matching TRBD2. This CDR3 has 16 residues. Germline V lookup: CDR1 SGHVS, CDR2 FQNEAQ. V was clipped by 3 bases and J by 0 bases; unmatched bases: 7. CDR3 protein: CASSLGGGTLSYEQYF. Here the CDR3 DNA reads TGTGCCAGCAGCTTGGGCGGGGGGACCCTCTCCTACGAGCAGTACTTC.